This TCR beta chain was recorded in a study of HIV-infected patients and healthy controls. This clonotype was seen more than once but under ten times. V lost 3 bases and J 6 bases, leaving 14 bases between the germline ends. The V gene's germline CDR1 is KGHSH and CDR2 LQKENI. The CDR3 has 14 amino acids. Using its own MiXCR run on the 5' RACE reads, TCRdb lists one record per CDR3 protein. Of some 70,000 distinct CDR3 sequences detected, over 15% appear once; the ten largest clones hold under 1.5%. The chain carries TRBV18 and TRBJ1-1, with D perhaps matching TRBD1 (5 bases). This TCR was sampled from a human donor in good health. Material: CD4+ T cells from blood. The CDR3 is CASSPGARVPEAFF. The CDR3, as DNA: TGTGCCAGCTCACCGGGAGCCAGGGTCCCTGAAGCTTTCTTT.